This T cell receptor beta chain was documented in a study of control samples from healthy donors and cancer patients. The method was immunoSEQ multiplex PCR; TCRdb's version includes in-frame clones alone and lacks a portion of them. The top ten clones hold 1.5% to 2% of a sample with some 210,000 clones, around 90% of them seen once. CDR1 SNHLY and CDR2 FYNNEI come from the germline V gene. Trimming at V came to 6 bases and at J to 6 bases, leaving 9 bases not matched to a gene. This CDR3 has 14 residues. The rearrangement uses TRBV2 and TRBJ1-2, with 8 bases aligning to TRBD1. The TCR comes from a man aged 25-45 years in good health. Sequenced sample: blood. The CDR3 DNA reads as TGTGCCAGCAGCCCTGAGTCAGGGGGCAATGGCTACACCTTC. It translates to CASSPESGGNGYTF.